These 20 T cell receptor beta chains share one sample of origin, sequenced in a study of long-term antiretroviral therapy in people with HIV. The immunoSEQ assay was v3.0, run at survey level. The assay was immunoSEQ multiplex PCR, and TCRdb's table has in-frame clones only and misses some. The sample consists of roughly 10,000 clones, approximately 82% of them appearing once. The source was unsorted PBMCs, collected 1.2 years after starting antiretroviral therapy. The source is a man in his forties with HIV.

The chain links TRBV6-5 to TRBJ2-1, with a possible D match to TRBD2 (6 bases). Germline V gives CDR1 MNHEY, CDR2 SVGAGI. The CDR3 loop spans 14 amino acids. The V end lost 8 bases, the J end lost 4 bases, and 15 bases lay between the germline ends. This chain's CDR3 is CASAAGPGYNEQFF. The CDR3 region has the DNA TGTGCCAGCGCCGCGGGACCGGGGTACAATGAGCAGTTCTTC.

V and J are TRBV5-1 and TRBJ2-7; either TRBD1 or TRBD2 may fit D (6 bases each). The CDR3 loop spans 13 amino acids. The V gene's germline CDR1 is SGHRS and CDR2 YFSETQ. V lost 4 bases, J lost 5 bases, and 13 bases lay in between. The CDR3 DNA is TGCGCCAGCAGCCTGGGGCGGGACAACGAGCAGTACTTC. It specifies CASSLGRDNEQYF.

V is TRBV9 and J is TRBJ1-2; 7 bases line up with TRBD1. Trimming at V came to 1 base and at J to 3 bases, leaving 6 bases not matched to a gene. Germline CDR1 SGDLS, CDR2 YYNGEE. The CDR3 is 15 residues long. The CDR3 is CASSVPTGQDYGYTF. CDR3 bases: TGTGCCAGCAGCGTACCGACAGGGCAGGACTATGGCTACACCTTC.

This chain uses TRBV7-8 with TRBJ1-3; weak D call: TRBD1 (5 bases). The CDR3 contains 17 residues. V was pared by 2 bases and J by 1 base, with 15 bases between. Germline V gene data show CDR1 as SGHVS and CDR2 as FQNEAQ. The CDR3 reads CASSLRKAGPSGNTIYF. The CDR3 region has the DNA TGTGCCAGCAGCTTACGGAAGGCAGGGCCTTCTGGAAACACCATATATTTT.

V usage is TRBV7-9 and J usage is TRBJ1-4; 7 bases line up with TRBD1. Germline V gene lookup returns CDR1 SEHNR and CDR2 FQNEAQ (reference sequence). The CDR3 sequence is 15 residues long. The V and J ends lost 3 bases and 3 bases, in that order; junction bases with no gene match: 4. CDR3: CASSLKGAANEKLFF. DNA of the CDR3: TGTGCCAGCAGCTTGAAGGGGGCGGCTAATGAAAAACTGTTTTTT.

This sequence joins TRBV6-5 and TRBJ2-7, with D perhaps TRBD1 (5 bases). The CDR3 totals 13 residues. Trimming cost V 4 bases and J 7 bases, with 14 bases left between them. CDR1 and CDR2 (germline): MNHEY, SVGAGI. The CDR3 protein is CASSLGASGEQYF. CDR3 nucleotide sequence: TGTGCCAGCAGTTTAGGGGCATCCGGAGAGCAGTACTTC.

The chain uses TRBV23-1 and TRBJ2-7; D is unclear. TRBV23-1 is marked as an open reading frame, function uncertain. The CDR3 is 18 residues long. Trimming shortened V by 4 bases and J by 4 bases, and 26 bases separated the two germline ends. In DNA form, the CDR3 reads TGCGCCAGCAGTCCAAAGAAGCCAGCCCCGGAAGACCGGTACGAGCAGTACTTC. Translation: CASSPKKPAPEDRYEQYF.

The gene calls are TRBV7-6 and TRBJ1-5; 9 bases fit TRBD1. The CDR3 extends over 19 amino acids. Germline-derived CDR1 and CDR2 are SGHVS and FNYEAQ. Germline trimming cut 5 bases from V and 7 bases from J; bases unmatched to any gene: 21. The CDR3 nucleotides read TGTGCCAGCAGCGCGGGGCACGGGACAGGGTCCAATCGGGGGCAGCCCCAGCATTTT. Translating gives CASSAGHGTGSNRGQPQHF.

The chain carries TRBV19 and TRBJ1-1, with D unclear. The V end was cut by 5 bases, the J end by 0 bases, with 10 bases between. CDR3 length equals 14 residues. The germline CDR1 and CDR2 sequences are LNHDA and SQIVND (reference sequence). The CDR3, as DNA: TGTGCCAGTAGTCCGGGGAATATGAACACTGAAGCTTTCTTT. Amino acid sequence: CASSPGNMNTEAFF.

This clone occurred a few times. The chain uses TRBV18 and TRBJ2-7, with D hard to call. The germline gives CDR1 KGHSH, CDR2 LQKENI. CDR3 length equals 13 residues. V lost 2 bases, J lost 3 bases, and 8 bases lay in between. Here the CDR3 reads CASSPDNNYEQYF. CDR3 nucleotide sequence: TGTGCCAGCTCACCAGACAACAACTACGAGCAGTACTTC.

The V call is TRBV27, the J call TRBJ1-1; D gene ambiguous. The V gene's germline CDR1 is MNHEY and CDR2 SMNVEV (reference sequence). Trimming removed 2 bases at V and 2 bases at J, with 9 bases between. CDR3 length: 14 amino acids. Written as DNA, the CDR3 is TGTGCCAGCAGTTTAAAAGGGTCTAACACTGAAGCTTTCTTT. This gives the protein CASSLKGSNTEAFF.

The chain joins TRBV7-6 to TRBJ1-1; possibly TRBD1 for D (5 bases). V gave up 0 bases and J gave up 1 base, with 6 bases separating them. The length of the CDR3 is 14 residues. The germline CDR1 and CDR2 sequences are SGHVS and FNYEAQ. CDR3 protein: CASSLAQGNTEAFF. CDR3 DNA sequence: TGTGCCAGCAGCTTAGCTCAGGGGAACACTGAAGCTTTCTTT.

The gene calls are TRBV21-1 and TRBJ2-1. TRBV21-1 is classified as a pseudogene. There are 16 residues in the CDR3. Here the CDR3 DNA reads TGTGCCAGCAGCAAAGAGGCAAGGGCCCTCTCCAATGAGCAGTTCTTC. It specifies CASSKEARALSNEQFF.

The genes are TRBV19 and TRBJ1-5, with D maybe TRBD1 (5 bases). This CDR3 has 15 amino acids. Trimming stripped 5 bases from V and 3 bases from J, with 14 bases between. CDR1 and CDR2 (germline): LNHDA, SQIVND (reference sequence). The CDR3 DNA follows: TGTGCCAGTAGTCCCTTTGGACAAACCAATCAGCCCCAGCATTTT. Protein sequence: CASSPFGQTNQPQHF.

This rearrangement joins TRBV9 to TRBJ1-1; no definite D call. The CDR3 is 15 amino acids. V lost 0 bases, J lost 1 base, and 10 bases lay in between. The germline CDR1 and CDR2 sequences are SGDLS and YYNGEE. CDR3 sequence: CASSVVSAGNTEAFF. CDR3 DNA: TGTGCCAGCAGCGTAGTGTCAGCGGGGAACACTGAAGCTTTCTTT.

This chain joins TRBV30 and TRBJ2-2; D gene unclear. There are 12 residues in the CDR3. Germline CDR1 and CDR2: GTSNPN and SVGIG (reference sequence). V was shortened by 4 bases and J by 6 bases, with 9 bases between the two germline ends. CDR3 sequence: CAWTGTAGELFF. The CDR3 DNA reads TGTGCCTGGACAGGAACGGCCGGGGAGCTGTTTTTT.

J is TRBJ2-7 and V is TRBV18, with 13 positions matching TRBD2. J gave up 3 bases and V 8 bases, and 7 bases lay outside the gene matches. The germline V gene encodes CDR1 KGHSH and CDR2 LQKENI. This CDR3 contains 15 residues. CDR3 region: CASTTSGGVLYEQYF. The CDR3 nucleotides read TGTGCCAGCACCACTAGCGGGGGGGTCCTCTACGAGCAGTACTTC. The variable domain in full, with the rest retrieved from reference TRBV18 and TRBJ2-7, is NAGVMQNPRHLVRRRGQEARLRCSPMKGHSHVYWYRQLPEEGLKFMVYLQKENIIDESGMPKERFSAEFPKEGPSILRIQQVVRGDSAAYFCASTTSGGVLYEQYFGPGTRLTVT.

The CDR3 coding sequence is TGTGCCAGCAGCCCCCAGCAGGGGGCTAGCTCCTACAATGAGCAGTTCTTC. Protein sequence: CASSPQQGASSYNEQFF. The rearrangement uses TRBV7-9 and TRBJ2-1; 8 positions match TRBD1. J lost 0 bases, V lost 5 bases, and 9 bases had no gene match. The CDR3 has 17 amino acids. Germline loops: CDR1 SEHNR, CDR2 FQNEAQ (reference sequence).

This sequence joins TRBV27 and TRBJ2-4, with TRBD1 matching over 7 bases. The germline V gene has CDR1 MNHEY and CDR2 SMNVEV (reference sequence). The V and J ends lost 5 bases and 0 bases, in that order; junction bases with no gene match: 7. The CDR3 extends over 16 amino acids. CDR3 sequence reads: CASSINTGAAKNIQYF. CDR3 coding DNA: TGTGCCAGCAGTATTAATACAGGGGCAGCCAAAAACATTCAGTACTTC.

V usage is TRBV5-4 and J usage is TRBJ2-3, with 12 bases that match TRBD2. Germline CDR1 is SGHNT and CDR2 is YYREEE (reference sequence). The junction had 6 bases not matched to a gene; V was cut back by 4 bases and J by 0 bases. This CDR3 has 17 amino acids. The CDR3 bases are TGTGCCAGCAGCGATCGACTAGCGGGGGCTAGCACAGATACGCAGTATTTT. As protein: CASSDRLAGASTDTQYF.